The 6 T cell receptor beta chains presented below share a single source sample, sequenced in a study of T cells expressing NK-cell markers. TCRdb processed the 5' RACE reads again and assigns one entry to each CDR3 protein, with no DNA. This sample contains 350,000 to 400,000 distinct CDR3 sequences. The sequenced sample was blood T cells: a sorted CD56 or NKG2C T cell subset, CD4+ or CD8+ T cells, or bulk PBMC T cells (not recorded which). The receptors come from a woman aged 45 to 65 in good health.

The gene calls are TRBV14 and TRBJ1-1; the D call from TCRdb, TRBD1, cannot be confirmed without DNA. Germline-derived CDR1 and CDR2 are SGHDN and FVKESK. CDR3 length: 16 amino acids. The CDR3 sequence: CASSRFRDRGRAEAFF.

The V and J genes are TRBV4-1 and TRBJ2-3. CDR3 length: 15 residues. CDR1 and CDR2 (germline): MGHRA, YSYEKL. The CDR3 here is CASSLVLTGTDTQYF.

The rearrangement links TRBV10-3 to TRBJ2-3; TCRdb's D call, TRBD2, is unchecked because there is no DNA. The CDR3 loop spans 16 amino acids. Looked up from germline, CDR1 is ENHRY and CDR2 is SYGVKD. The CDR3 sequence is CAIRSSRLAGTDTQYF.

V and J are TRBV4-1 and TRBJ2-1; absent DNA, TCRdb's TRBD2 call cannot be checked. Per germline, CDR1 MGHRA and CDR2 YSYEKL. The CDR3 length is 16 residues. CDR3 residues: CASSQTSGGVYNEQFF.

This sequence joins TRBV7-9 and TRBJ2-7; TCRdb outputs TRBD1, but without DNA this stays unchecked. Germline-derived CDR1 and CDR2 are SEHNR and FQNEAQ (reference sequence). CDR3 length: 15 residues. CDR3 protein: CASSGSGTDPSEQYF.

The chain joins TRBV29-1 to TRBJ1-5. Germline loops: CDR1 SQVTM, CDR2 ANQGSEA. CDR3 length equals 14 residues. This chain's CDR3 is CSAVGTGSNQPQHF. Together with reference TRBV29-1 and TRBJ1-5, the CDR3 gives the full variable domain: SAVISQKPSRDICQRGTSLTIQCQVDSQVTMMFWYRQQPGQSLTLIATANQGSEATYESGFVIDKFPISRPNLTFSTLTVSNMSPEDSSIYLCSAVGTGSNQPQHFGDGTRLSIL.